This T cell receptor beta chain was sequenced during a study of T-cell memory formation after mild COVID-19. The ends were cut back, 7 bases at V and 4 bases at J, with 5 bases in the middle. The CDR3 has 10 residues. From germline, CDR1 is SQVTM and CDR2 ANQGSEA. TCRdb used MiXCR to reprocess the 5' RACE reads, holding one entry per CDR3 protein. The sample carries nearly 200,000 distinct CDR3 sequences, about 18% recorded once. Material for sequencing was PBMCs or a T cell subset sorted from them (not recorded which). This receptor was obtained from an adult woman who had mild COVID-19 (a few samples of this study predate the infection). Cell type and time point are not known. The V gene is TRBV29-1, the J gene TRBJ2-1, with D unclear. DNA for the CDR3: TGCAGCGGACGGTACAATGAGCAGTTCTTC. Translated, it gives CSGRYNEQFF.